This TCR beta chain emerged from a study of T-cell memory formation after mild COVID-19. Study details: In these data, TCR clusters were largely donor specific.

TCRdb re-called the 5' RACE reads through MiXCR, storing one row per CDR3 protein. The top ten clones hold 31% of a sample with tens of thousands of distinct CDR3 sequences, approximately 15% of them seen once. Study-level results: Proof of SARS-CoV-2 specificity was absent for the second-wave clones that crested on day 37. Researchers report contracting CD4+ clones mostly in CM and EM, with CD8+ clones in EMRA.

Comment on this clonotype: Its target is unknown.

Trimming took off 2 bases at V and 4 bases at J, with 13 bases between the two ends. Per the germline V gene, CDR1 is ENHRY and CDR2 is SYGVKD. The CDR3 contains 15 residues. The sequenced sample was PBMCs or a T cell subset sorted from them (not recorded which). This receptor was taken from an adult woman who had mild COVID-19 (a few samples of this study predate the infection). Cell type and time point are not known. The chain employs TRBV10-3 and TRBJ2-3; TRBD2 is a possible D gene (5 bases). The CDR3 coding sequence is TGTGCCATCAGTGAGCCCCGGAGGAGCCCAGATACGCAGTATTTT. Encoded protein: CAISEPRRSPDTQYF.